This passage covers 5 T cell receptor beta chains from one sample sequenced in a study of CD8 T cells in Susac syndrome. Reverse transcription of roughly 0.5 to 1 ug RNA used random hexamers. One entry per CDR3 protein, called by TCRdb with MiXCR from the immunoSEQ multiplex PCR reads. This table has about 170,000 distinct CDR3 sequences, around 96% appearing once. The sequencing sample was made of CD4+ T cells from PBMCs. The receptors originated from a human donor with Susac syndrome.

The V gene is TRBV2, the J gene TRBJ1-1, with TRBD1 as a possible D gene (6 bases). The CDR3 consists of 15 residues. Per germline, CDR1 SNHLY and CDR2 FYNNEI. Trimming shortened V by 4 bases and J by 0 bases, and 12 bases separated the two germline ends. CDR3 DNA sequence: TGTGCCAGCAGTGGGTCGGGACACCTGAACACTGAAGCTTTCTTT. It yields the protein CASSGSGHLNTEAFF.

The V call is TRBV29-1, the J call TRBJ2-5; D is undetermined. Trimming took 4 bases from V and 2 from J, leaving 8 bases between them. From germline, CDR1 is SQVTM and CDR2 ANQGSEA. This CDR3 comprises 12 residues. This chain's CDR3 is CSVAGPQETQYF. The CDR3 bases are TGCAGCGTTGCTGGGCCACAAGAGACCCAGTACTTC.

The chain couples TRBV5-4 to TRBJ2-6, with 12 bases fitting TRBD1. This CDR3 region has 21 residues. Germline V lookup: CDR1 SGHNT, CDR2 YYREEE (reference sequence). Trimming cost V 0 bases and J 1 base; bases outside gene matches: 11. CDR3 in DNA: TGTGCCAGCAGCTTGGGTGGGACAGGGGGCGACCCTAGATCTGGGGCCAACGTCCTGACTTTC. Protein: CASSLGGTGGDPRSGANVLTF.

V usage is TRBV20-1 and J usage is TRBJ2-3, with 8 bases matching TRBD2. In germline, CDR1 is DFQATT, CDR2 SNEGSKA (reference sequence). The CDR3 is 14 amino acids. The V and J ends lost 3 bases and 5 bases, in that order; junction bases with no gene match: 7. The CDR3 loop reads CSASGRARGDTQYF. CDR3 bases: TGCAGTGCTAGCGGGAGGGCCCGGGGAGATACGCAGTATTTT.

V usage is TRBV5-1 and J usage is TRBJ2-3; unclear D gene. V was shortened by 6 bases and J by 3 bases, with 14 bases between the two germline ends. From germline, CDR1 is SGHRS and CDR2 YFSETQ. The CDR3 runs to 14 residues. The chain's CDR3 is CASNLGRSTDTQYF. CDR3 in DNA: TGCGCCAGCAACCTAGGCAGATCAACAGATACGCAGTATTTT. Supplemented by reference TRBV5-1 and TRBJ2-3, the full variable domain reads KAGVTQTPRYLIKTRGQQVTLSCSPISGHRSVSWYQQTPGQGLQFLFEYFSETQRNKGNFPGRFSGRQFSNSRSEMNVSTLELGDSALYLCASNLGRSTDTQYFGPGTRLTVL.